These 28 T cell receptor beta chains originate from one sample sequenced in a study of blood T cell repertoires in COVID-19. The table came from immunoSEQ multiplex PCR; TCRdb's copy has only in-frame clones and leaves some out. Of 60,000 or so clones listed, 75% to 90% are singletons. Sequencing input: peripheral blood. These receptors all come from a human donor with active COVID-19. The donor label of this sample is uncertain.

The V call is TRBV27, the J call TRBJ1-1; 9 bases fit TRBD1. Trimming at V came to 6 bases and at J to 4 bases, leaving 6 bases not matched to a gene. CDR3 size: 14 residues. CDR1 MNHEY and CDR2 SMNVEV come from the germline V gene (reference sequence). DNA for the CDR3: TGTGCCAGCAGAATGACAGGGGGAGGCACTGAAGCTTTCTTT. This encodes CASRMTGGGTEAFF.

This clone was detected once. The rearrangement joins TRBV11-3 to TRBJ2-1; 8 positions match TRBD2. V lost 3 bases and J lost 3; bases outside the gene matches: 1. Per germline, CDR1 SGHNT and CDR2 YENEEA. CDR3 size: 14 residues. The CDR3 DNA sequence: TGTGCCAGCAGCTTTACTAGCGGCTACAATGAGCAGTTCTTC. Amino acid sequence: CASSFTSGYNEQFF.

The chain couples TRBV4-3 to TRBJ2-7; 8 positions agree with TRBD1. Germline V CDR1 and CDR2: LGHNA, YSLEER. The CDR3 spans 15 residues. Losses at the gene ends were 3 bases for V and 0 bases for J; bases not matched to a gene: 4. CDR3 amino acids: CASSQRTGPSYEQYF. CDR3 DNA sequence: TGCGCCAGCAGCCAGAGGACAGGGCCCTCCTACGAGCAGTACTTC.

The chain carries TRBV19 and TRBJ1-4, with D perhaps matching TRBD1 (6 bases). V lost 6 bases and J 0 bases, leaving 17 bases between the germline ends. The CDR3 loop spans 17 amino acids. The V gene's germline CDR1 is LNHDA and CDR2 SQIVND (reference sequence). The CDR3 bases are TGTGCCAGTAGCCTGGACAGCGAACAAGCAACTAATGAAAAACTGTTTTTT. It translates to CASSLDSEQATNEKLFF.

V usage is TRBV11-2 and J usage is TRBJ2-4; D is unresolved. Trimming pared 3 bases from V and 0 bases from J, leaving 3 bases between. The CDR3 runs 13 residues. Germline values: CDR1 SGHAT, CDR2 FQNNGV. CDR3 DNA: TGTGCCAGCAGCTTTCTAGCCAAAAACATTCAGTACTTC. This sequence encodes CASSFLAKNIQYF.

This chain links TRBV5-1 with TRBJ2-1; tentatively, D is TRBD1 (6 bases). The CDR3 consists of 14 residues. The ends were cut back, 3 bases at V and 0 bases at J, with 7 bases in the middle. Germline CDR1 and CDR2: SGHRS and YFSETQ. CDR3 residues: CASSSDSSYNEQFF. DNA of the CDR3: TGCGCCAGCAGCTCGGACAGCTCCTACAATGAGCAGTTCTTC.

V gene TRBV5-1 combines with J gene TRBJ2-2; D unresolved. V lost 0 bases, J lost 1 base, and 4 bases lay in between. Germline V gene lookup returns CDR1 SGHRS and CDR2 YFSETQ. The CDR3 is made up of 14 amino acids. This CDR3 is CASSLDGNTGELFF. The CDR3 DNA is TGCGCCAGCAGCTTGGACGGGAACACCGGGGAGCTGTTTTTT.

V gene TRBV9 combines with J gene TRBJ1-1; no reliable D call. This CDR3 region has 14 residues. Germline V gene data show CDR1 as SGDLS and CDR2 as YYNGEE. V was pared by 0 bases and J by 3 bases, with 9 bases between. This CDR3 reads CASSVATLDTEAFF. The CDR3 coding sequence is TGTGCCAGCAGCGTAGCTACGCTGGACACTGAAGCTTTCTTT.

This rearrangement joins TRBV6-5 to TRBJ1-1, with D maybe TRBD1 (5 bases). CDR1 and CDR2 (germline): MNHEY, SVGAGI. The V end was cut by 7 bases, the J end by 3 bases, with 12 bases between. The CDR3 is 13 amino acids. The CDR3 DNA reads TGTGCCAGCAACGGCAGGGTTGACACTGAAGCTTTCTTT. Amino acid sequence: CASNGRVDTEAFF.

This sequence joins TRBV30 and TRBJ1-5; 11 bases fit TRBD1. Germline lookup yields CDR1 GTSNPN and CDR2 SVGIG (reference sequence). The CDR3 runs 13 residues. V shed 4 bases and J 6 bases; nucleotides not matched to a gene: 2. The CDR3 DNA reads as TGTGCCTGGACTGGGACAGGGGGTCAGCCCCAGCATTTT. Translated, it gives CAWTGTGGQPQHF.

This sequence joins TRBV19 and TRBJ2-3, with TRBD2 matching 9 bases. The CDR3 has 18 amino acids. CDR1 is LNHDA, CDR2 SQIVND, per germline (reference sequence). V lost 5 bases and J lost 3; bases outside the gene matches: 15. Here the CDR3 DNA reads TGTGCCAGTAGTCTCGAGGGGAGTAGCGGGAGAGGAACAGATACGCAGTATTTT. Protein sequence: CASSLEGSSGRGTDTQYF.

The rearrangement uses TRBV29-1 and TRBJ2-7; 9 bases are a match to TRBD2. With V trimmed by 4 bases and J by 1 base, 17 bases remained unmatched. The CDR3 contains 18 residues. Germline V gene lookup returns CDR1 SQVTM and CDR2 ANQGSEA. This CDR3 reads CSVGVTGNLLAGSYEQYF. CDR3 bases: TGCAGCGTTGGGGTGACAGGGAATCTGCTAGCGGGGTCCTACGAGCAGTACTTC.

The chain links TRBV5-1 to TRBJ2-7; 7 bases are shared with TRBD1. Per germline, CDR1 SGHRS and CDR2 YFSETQ. V trimming: 5 bases; J trimming: 6 bases; junction bases outside the gene matches: 14. This CDR3 has 15 residues. CDR3 nucleotides: TGCGCCAGCAGTTATACCCCCGGTCCAGGGGGCGAGCAGTACTTC. Translating gives CASSYTPGPGGEQYF.

CDR3 DNA: TGTGCCAGCAGCTTGGGGGCGCGGGGCCGAAACACCATATATTTT. Its translation: CASSLGARGRNTIYF. The rearrangement links TRBV5-6 to TRBJ1-3; tentative D call: TRBD1 (5 bases). Germline V CDR1 and CDR2: SGHDT, YYEEEE. This CDR3 is 15 amino acids long. V was cut by 0 bases and J by 5 bases, with 12 bases left in between.

The sample holds one count of this clone. The chain carries TRBV10-3 and TRBJ2-3; the match to TRBD2 covers 13 bases. The CDR3 is 16 amino acids. CDR1 ENHRY and CDR2 SYGVKD come from the germline V gene. Trimming cost V 7 bases and J 1 base; bases outside gene matches: 5. The CDR3 is CAIKRGTSGGTDTQYF. For the CDR3, the DNA is TGTGCCATCAAGAGGGGGACTAGCGGGGGCACAGATACGCAGTATTTT.

This chain connects TRBV6-4 to TRBJ2-2; the match to TRBD1 covers 8 bases. CDR1 and CDR2 (germline): MRHNA, SNTAGT. After removal of 0 bases from V and 0 bases from J, the junction contained 9 bases not matched to a gene. The CDR3 is made up of 19 amino acids. CDR3 DNA sequence: TGTGCCAGCAGTGACTCTCCTATTCAGGGGGCCGCGAACACCGGGGAGCTGTTTTTT. The encoded protein is CASSDSPIQGAANTGELFF.

The V and J genes are TRBV5-5 and TRBJ2-7; TRBD2 matches at 10 bases. Unmatched junction bases numbered 8, after V lost 3 bases and J lost 2 bases. CDR1 and CDR2 (germline): SGHKS, YYEKEE (reference sequence). The CDR3 totals 16 residues. CDR3 sequence reads: CASSWALAGGTYEQYF. In DNA, the CDR3 is TGTGCCAGCAGCTGGGCCTTAGCGGGGGGAACCTACGAGCAGTACTTC. Filled out from reference TRBV5-5 and TRBJ2-7, the complete variable domain reads DAGVTQSPTHLIKTRGQQVTLRCSPISGHKSVSWYQQVLGQGPQFIFQYYEKEERGRGNFPDRFSARQFPNYSSELNVNALLLGDSALYLCASSWALAGGTYEQYFGPGTRLTVT.

The V gene is TRBV7-7, the J gene TRBJ2-1, with D possibly matching TRBD1 (8 bases). The V and J ends lost 3 bases and 6 bases respectively, with 18 bases between them. The germline CDR1 and CDR2 sequences are SSHAT and FNYEAQ (reference sequence). The CDR3 length is 16 residues. CDR3 in amino acids: CASSFAPTGEGNEQFF. CDR3 DNA sequence: TGTGCCAGCAGCTTCGCGCCGACAGGGGAGGGCAATGAGCAGTTCTTC.

This rearrangement joins TRBV5-1 to TRBJ2-7; possible D gene TRBD2, 6 bases. The CDR3 length is 18 residues. The germline V gene has CDR1 SGHRS and CDR2 YFSETQ. V was cut by 2 bases and J by 0 bases, with 21 bases left in between. The CDR3 spells CASSLVPGGGESSYEQYF. The DNA for the CDR3 is TGCGCCAGCAGCTTAGTCCCCGGGGGTGGGGAGAGCTCCTACGAGCAGTACTTC.

The chain carries TRBV3-1 (or the pseudogene TRBV3-2) and TRBJ2-1, with D possibly matching TRBD2 (6 bases). CDR1 and CDR2 from the germline V gene are LGHDT and YNNKEL (reference sequence). The CDR3 sequence is 18 residues long. V dropped 1 base and J dropped 0 bases, with 16 bases sitting between them. CDR3 loop: CASSQASGTSGSYNEQFF. The CDR3 nucleotides read TGTGCCAGCAGCCAAGCATCAGGGACTTCTGGCTCCTACAATGAGCAGTTCTTC.

To note about this clone: At one boundary the junction diverges from the germline segment, which might be a read error. The chain employs TRBV7-7 and TRBJ2-2, with D possibly matching TRBD2 (6 bases). CDR1 SSHAT and CDR2 FNYEAQ come from the germline V gene (reference sequence). The CDR3 is 15 residues long. This CDR3 is CASSSEAGKTGELFF. In DNA, the CDR3 is TGTGCTAGCAGCTCCGAGGCGGGGAAGACCGGGGAGCTGTTTTTT. The full variable domain, with the rest looked up from reference TRBV7-7 and TRBJ2-2, is GAGVSQSPRYKVTKRGQDVTLRCDPISSHATLYWYQQALGQGPEFLTYFNYEAQPDKSGLPSDRFSAERPEGSISTLTIQRTEQRDSAMYRCASSSEAGKTGELFFGEGSRLTVL.

This chain connects TRBV11-2 to TRBJ2-1, with a weak D call TRBD2 (5 bases). The V gene's germline CDR1 is SGHAT and CDR2 FQNNGV. The CDR3 spans 16 residues. V lost 6 bases, J lost 7 bases, and 22 bases lay in between. The CDR3 sequence is CASSSPTVRAENEQFF. CDR3 DNA: TGTGCCAGCAGTTCCCCCACCGTACGAGCGGAGAATGAGCAGTTCTTC. Variable domain in full (rest from reference TRBV11-2 and TRBJ2-1): EAGVAQSPRYKIIEKRQSVAFWCNPISGHATLYWYQQILGQGPKLLIQFQNNGVVDDSQLPKDRFSAERLKGVDSTLKIQPAKLEDSAVYLCASSSPTVRAENEQFFGPGTRLTVL.

V gene TRBV27 combines with J gene TRBJ1-1; the D gene is possibly TRBD1 (5 bases). The ends were cut back, 7 bases at V and 3 bases at J, with 21 bases in the middle. This CDR3 contains 16 residues. Germline V CDR1 and CDR2: MNHEY, SMNVEV (reference sequence). The CDR3 sequence is CASNPSLGEVYTEAFF. The CDR3 DNA reads as TGTGCCAGCAATCCTTCCTTGGGGGAGGTTTACACTGAAGCTTTCTTT.

The CDR3 loop reads CASSLGLAGGRSNTQYF. The CDR3 DNA follows: TGTGCCAGCAGCTTAGGACTAGCGGGGGGGCGTTCAAATACGCAGTATTTT. The V gene is TRBV7-2, the J gene TRBJ2-3; TRBD2 matches 14 bases. V shed 1 base and J 7 bases; nucleotides not matched to a gene: 7. In germline, CDR1 is SGHTA, CDR2 FQGNSA. The CDR3 spans 17 residues.

This clone appeared a single time. The chain links TRBV7-9 to TRBJ1-6, with TRBD1 matching over 9 bases. Losses at the gene ends were 6 bases for V and 7 bases for J; bases not matched to a gene: 10. Germline V gene sequence: CDR1 SEHNR, CDR2 FQNEAQ (reference sequence). This CDR3 has 16 residues. CDR3 protein: CASSPSTGGDNSPLHF. DNA of the CDR3: TGTGCCAGCAGTCCTTCCACAGGGGGCGACAATTCACCCCTCCACTTT.

The chain has TRBV4-3 and TRBJ1-5; D remains ambiguous. With 0 bases removed from V and 7 bases from J, the gap between germline ends came to 13 bases. CDR1 LGHNA and CDR2 YSLEER come from the germline V gene. CDR3 length equals 15 residues. The CDR3 nucleotides are TGCGCCAGCAGCCAAGATCGACGGTCGAGGCAGCCCCAGCATTTT. This sequence encodes CASSQDRRSRQPQHF.

This chain links TRBV3-1 (or the pseudogene TRBV3-2) with TRBJ2-7; a possible D gene is TRBD2 (6 bases). Germline values: CDR1 LGHDT, CDR2 YNNKEL (reference sequence). The CDR3 sequence is 16 residues long. V was shortened by 4 bases and J by 1 base, with 17 bases between the two germline ends. CDR3 amino acids: CASSLTGVGSSYEQYF. As DNA, the CDR3 is TGTGCCAGCAGCCTCACCGGAGTCGGGAGTTCCTACGAGCAGTACTTC.

The J gene is TRBJ1-1, the V gene TRBV28; no reliable D call. Germline V lookup: CDR1 MDHEN, CDR2 SYDVKM. The CDR3 totals 16 residues. V was pared by 3 bases and J by 1 base, with 15 bases between. The DNA for the CDR3 is TGTGCCAGCAGTTTCTCCCCCCTAGACGGGAACACTGAAGCTTTCTTT. Residues: CASSFSPLDGNTEAFF.